This is a list of T cell receptor beta chains from one sample in a study of cytomegalovirus exposure and HLA in healthy donors. Generated by immunoSEQ multiplex PCR, the TCRdb table keeps only in-frame clones and is missing some. In the table there are 85,000 to 120,000 clones, 75% of which are singletons. The source material was PBMCs. These receptors all come from a man between 40 and 49 years old in good health and CMV-seronegative. Each CDR3 is given without its conserved first and last residue.

cdr3_aa	v_call	j_call
ASSQSQGQAFYEQY	TRBV4-1	TRBJ2-7
ASSLGGGFQETQY	TRBV7-3	TRBJ2-5
ASSFYSGGAYEQY	TRBV5-1	TRBJ2-7
ASSSGGTAYEQY	TRBV2	TRBJ2-7
ASSSTSGGRGTDTQY	TRBV2	TRBJ2-3
ATWAGGSYEQY	TRBV6-5	TRBJ2-7
ATKTSGPYNEQF	TRBV27	TRBJ2-1
ASSHRGPDEQF	TRBV18	TRBJ2-1
ASSQGSRYEQY	TRBV6-5	TRBJ2-7
SVVWGRGTEAF	TRBV29-1	TRBJ1-1
ASSETSGGARDTQY	TRBV10-1	TRBJ2-3
ASGRGKEANTGELF	TRBV5-4	TRBJ2-2
ASSLDFSEAF	TRBV11-2	TRBJ1-1
ASSLGHRPTDTQY	TRBV5-1	TRBJ2-3
ASSPAGSSTEAF	TRBV6-6	TRBJ1-1
ASSQEGVSDEQY	TRBV4-1	TRBJ2-7
ASSQGTGERNTIY	TRBV4-1	TRBJ1-3
ASMERGGLQPQH	TRBV19	TRBJ1-5
ASISGTGKNEQF	TRBV6-1	TRBJ2-1
ASSPTGGEKLF	TRBV7-2	TRBJ1-4
ASSLGQGDTGELF	TRBV7-8	TRBJ2-2
ASSATGGAGYEQY	TRBV9	TRBJ2-7
ASSPMELGRGTGELF	TRBV10-2	TRBJ2-2
ASSGLGHSTDTQY	TRBV2	TRBJ2-3
ASRGQGEAF	TRBV19	TRBJ1-1
SAAKVGNNPGGYT	TRBV29-1	TRBJ1-2
ASSLVGSPGANVLT	TRBV13	TRBJ2-6
ASSPAHQETQY	TRBV18	TRBJ2-5
ASSLTSGGAIGGTDTQY	TRBV19	TRBJ2-3
ASSERQTDGYT	TRBV18	TRBJ1-2
ASMLGAYGYT	TRBV6-1	TRBJ1-2
ASSLQGARETQY	TRBV5-6	TRBJ2-5
ASSGQGDTEAF	TRBV7-9	TRBJ1-1
ASSLITTGDVSGNTIY	TRBV4-1	TRBJ1-3
ASSDEGRNEKLF	TRBV19	TRBJ1-4
ASSDGQGAHEQY	TRBV18	TRBJ2-7
ASSYGGQPYNEQF	TRBV7-6	TRBJ2-1
ASSTGQGGGYT	TRBV7-6	TRBJ1-2